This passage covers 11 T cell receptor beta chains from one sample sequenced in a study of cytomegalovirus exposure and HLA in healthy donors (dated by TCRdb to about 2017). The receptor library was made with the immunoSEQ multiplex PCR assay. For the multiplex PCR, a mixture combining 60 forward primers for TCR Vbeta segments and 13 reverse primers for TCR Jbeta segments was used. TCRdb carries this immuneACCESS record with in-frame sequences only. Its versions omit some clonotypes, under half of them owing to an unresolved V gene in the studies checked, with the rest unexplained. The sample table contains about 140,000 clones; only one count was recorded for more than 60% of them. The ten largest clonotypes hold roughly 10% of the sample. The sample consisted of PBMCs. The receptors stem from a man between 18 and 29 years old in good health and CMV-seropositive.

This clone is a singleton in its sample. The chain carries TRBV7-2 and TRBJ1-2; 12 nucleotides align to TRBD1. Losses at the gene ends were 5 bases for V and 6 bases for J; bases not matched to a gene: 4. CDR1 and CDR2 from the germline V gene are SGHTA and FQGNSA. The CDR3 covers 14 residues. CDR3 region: CASSPGTGGDGYTF. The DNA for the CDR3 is TGTGCCAGCAGCCCCGGGACAGGGGGCGATGGCTACACCTTC.

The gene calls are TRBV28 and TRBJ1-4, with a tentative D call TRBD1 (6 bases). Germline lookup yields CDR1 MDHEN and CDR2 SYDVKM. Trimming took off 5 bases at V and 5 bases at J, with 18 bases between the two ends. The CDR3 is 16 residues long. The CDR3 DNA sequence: TGTGCCAGCAGTCACCCTAGGTATGGACAGAATGAAAAACTGTTTTTT. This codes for CASSHPRYGQNEKLFF.

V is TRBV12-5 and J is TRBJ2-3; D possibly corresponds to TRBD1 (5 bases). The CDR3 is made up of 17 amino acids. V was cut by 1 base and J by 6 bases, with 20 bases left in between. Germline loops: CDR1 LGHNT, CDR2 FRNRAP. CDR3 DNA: TGTGCTAGTGGTTTGGGATCGACAGCTCTACTTGCCGATACGCAGTATTTT. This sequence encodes CASGLGSTALLADTQYF.

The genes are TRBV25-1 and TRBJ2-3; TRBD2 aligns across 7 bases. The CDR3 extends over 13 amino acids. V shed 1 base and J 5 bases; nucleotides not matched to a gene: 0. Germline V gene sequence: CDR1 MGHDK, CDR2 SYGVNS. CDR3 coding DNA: TGTGCCAGCAGTGAATGGGGGGGAGATACGCAGTATTTT. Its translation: CASSEWGGDTQYF.

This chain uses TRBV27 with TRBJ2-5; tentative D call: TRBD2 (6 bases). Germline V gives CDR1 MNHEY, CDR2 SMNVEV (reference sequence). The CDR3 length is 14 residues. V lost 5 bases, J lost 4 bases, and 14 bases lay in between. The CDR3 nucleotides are TGTGCCAGCAGTACCCACGGGACTTCAGAGACCCAGTACTTC. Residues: CASSTHGTSETQYF.

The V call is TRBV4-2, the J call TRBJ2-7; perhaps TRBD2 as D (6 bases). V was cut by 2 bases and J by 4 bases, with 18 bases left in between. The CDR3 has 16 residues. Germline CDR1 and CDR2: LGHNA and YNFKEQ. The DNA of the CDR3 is TGTGCCAGCAGCCAAACCCCCGGCCCGGGGGAGTACGAGCAGTACTTC. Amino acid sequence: CASSQTPGPGEYEQYF.

The CDR3, as DNA: TGTGCCAGCAGTGGGACTAGCGGGAGGGTTGACGGAGAGACCCAGTACTTC. Translating it yields CASSGTSGRVDGETQYF. The chain recombines TRBV28 with TRBJ2-5, with 16 bases that match TRBD2. The CDR3 spans 17 residues. Losses at the gene ends were 5 bases for V and 4 bases for J; bases not matched to a gene: 7. Germline V gives CDR1 MDHEN, CDR2 SYDVKM.

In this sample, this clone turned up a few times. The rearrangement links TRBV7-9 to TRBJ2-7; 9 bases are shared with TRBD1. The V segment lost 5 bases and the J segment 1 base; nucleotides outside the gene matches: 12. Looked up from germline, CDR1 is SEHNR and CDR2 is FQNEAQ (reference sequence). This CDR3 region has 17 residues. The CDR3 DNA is TGTGCCAGCAGCGCTCTTTGGACAGGGGCGAAGTCCTACGAGCAGTACTTC. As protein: CASSALWTGAKSYEQYF. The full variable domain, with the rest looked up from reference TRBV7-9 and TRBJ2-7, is DTGVSQNPRHKITKRGQNVTFRCDPISEHNRLYWYRQTLGQGPEFLTYFQNEAQLEKSRLLSDRFSAERPKGSFSTLEIQRTEQGDSAMYLCASSALWTGAKSYEQYFGPGTRLTVT.

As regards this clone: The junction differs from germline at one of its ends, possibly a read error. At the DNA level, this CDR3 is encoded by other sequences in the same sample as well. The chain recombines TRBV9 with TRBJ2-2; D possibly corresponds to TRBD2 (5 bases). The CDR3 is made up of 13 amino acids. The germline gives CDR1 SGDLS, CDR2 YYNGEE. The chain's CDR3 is CASSTGSAGELFF. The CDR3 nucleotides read TGTGCCAGCAGCACGGGTTCAGCCGGGGAGCTGTTTTTC.

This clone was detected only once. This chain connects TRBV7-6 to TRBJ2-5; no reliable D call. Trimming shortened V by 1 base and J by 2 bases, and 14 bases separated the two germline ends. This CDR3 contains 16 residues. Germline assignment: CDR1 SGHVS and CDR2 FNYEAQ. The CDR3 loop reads CASSLVPNLSQETQYF. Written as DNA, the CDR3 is TGTGCCAGCAGCTTAGTTCCGAACCTATCACAAGAGACCCAGTACTTC.

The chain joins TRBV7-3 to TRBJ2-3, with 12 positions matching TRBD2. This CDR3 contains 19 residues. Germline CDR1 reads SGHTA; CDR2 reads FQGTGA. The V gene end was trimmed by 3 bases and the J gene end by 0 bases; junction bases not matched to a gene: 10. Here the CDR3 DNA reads TGTGCCAGCAGCTTGCTGGGACTAGCGGGTCAGGCTAGCACAGATACGCAGTATTTT. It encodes CASSLLGLAGQASTDTQYF.